This TCR beta chain comes out of a study of identical twins' blood T cells. The study, taken as a whole, reports: Twins shared more top CDR3 clonotypes than unrelated donors did.

TCRdb ran MiXCR on the 5' RACE reads and lists one entry per CDR3 protein. The table records 350,000 to 450,000 distinct CDR3 sequences, 25% to 35% of them present only once. Comments on this clonotype: The antigen remains unidentified.

Trimming left V 3 bases short and J 10 bases short, with 12 bases between. This CDR3 has 12 residues. CDR1 LNHDA and CDR2 SQIVND come from the germline V gene (reference sequence). Sample: PBMCs. The chain couples TRBV19 to TRBJ1-1; perhaps TRBD1 as D (6 bases). This TCR derives from a woman between 18 and 49 years old in good health. In DNA form, the CDR3 reads TGTGCCAGTAGTATTTGGGGGCGAGGAGCTTTCTTT. It yields the protein CASSIWGRGAFF.